This T cell receptor beta chain was documented in a study of cytotoxic CD8 clonotypes in ibrutinib-treated CLL. Study in general: A mean of around 270,000 productive templates and 94,082 productive rearrangements was obtained per sample.

Germline V CDR1 and CDR2: LNHDA, SQIVND (reference sequence). The CDR3 sequence is 15 residues long. With 7 bases clipped from V and 3 bases from J, the junction kept 7 bases outside the gene matches. Only in-frame clones appear in the TCRdb table, and some are missing; sequencing was by immunoSEQ multiplex PCR. The sample includes approximately 70,000 clones, 80% seen only once; the top ten take roughly 8%. This clonotype was sampled from a human donor with chronic lymphocytic leukemia. The chain recombines TRBV19 with TRBJ2-2; 8 bases line up with TRBD2. Sequencing was performed on PBMCs, taken at disease progression, from a patient treated with ibrutinib. CDR3 DNA sequence: TGTGCCAGTATGAGTGGCGGGGGGTACACCGGGGAGCTGTTTTTT. Its protein is CASMSGGGYTGELFF.